Included here is one T cell receptor (beta chain) sequence, with context. This sample is drawn from a study of blood T cell repertoires in COVID-19. Study information: There were acute and convalescent COVID-19 samples, and they came from the United States, Italy and Spain. PBMCs, B-cell-depleted T cells, or T cells were the source of the cDNA or gDNA that made up the material.

Per the original data handling: Reference gene primer amplification in the assay estimated nucleated cell counts. Measured with immunoSEQ multiplex PCR; TCRdb has only the in-frame clones, and not every one. V, J and clone size reflect that table, while D and trimming were determined from the DNA. The data contain around 200,000 clones, roughly 90% of them singletons. CDR3 length: 13 residues. Germline CDR1 is SGHTA and CDR2 is FQGNSA. The V end was cut by 5 bases, the J end by 6 bases, with 11 bases between. The receptor was derived from a man between 18 and 29 years old with active or convalescent COVID-19. Sequencing was performed on peripheral blood. The chain recombines TRBV7-2 with TRBJ2-1, with TRBD2 as a possible D gene (6 bases). The CDR3 protein is CASSLGGSNEQFF. The CDR3 nucleotides are TGTGCCAGCAGCCTCGGGGGTTCCAATGAGCAGTTCTTC.